The present TCR beta chain was sequenced within a study of cytomegalovirus exposure and HLA in healthy donors. Study-wide results and limits: It was reportedly the case that the classifier diagnosed cytomegalovirus status with high specificity and sensitivity. In a later analysis, TCR association rates varied by HLA locus: DRB1 most, HLA-C fewest.

Germline V gene data show CDR1 as SGHKS and CDR2 as YYEKEE (reference sequence). The V segment lost 5 bases and the J segment 8 bases; nucleotides outside the gene matches: 7. There are 14 residues in the CDR3. Primers: 60 Vbeta forward and 13 Jbeta reverse. Profiling relied on immunoSEQ multiplex PCR, and the TCRdb table lists in-frame clones only, not all of them. The sample consists of fewer than 250,000 clones, 85% to 90% of them appearing once. A few counts support this clone. The antigen is not known. This sequence was found in a human donor in good health. V is TRBV5-5 and J is TRBJ1-4, with 9 bases that match TRBD1. Sequences were obtained from PBMCs. The CDR3 DNA reads TGTGCCAGCAGTCCCGGGACAGGGTTGGAAAAACTGTTTTTT. Amino acids: CASSPGTGLEKLFF.